This T cell receptor (beta chain) was found in a study of cytomegalovirus exposure and HLA in healthy donors. Study observations and caveats: The tendency of first-cohort TCR clusters to co-occur in the roughly 120 validation repertoires was identified by a subsequent analysis.

CDR1 and CDR2 from the germline V gene are SGHDT and YYEEEE. This CDR3 comprises 13 residues. Trimming shortened V by 0 bases and J by 8 bases, and 6 bases separated the two germline ends. Points on this clone: The antigen is unknown.

TCRdb's table, derived via immunoSEQ multiplex PCR, lists solely in-frame clones and lacks some. The table records some 100,000 clones, around nine tenths of them present only once. The receptor comes from a young man in good health and CMV-seropositive. The chain carries TRBV5-6 and TRBJ1-6, with D hard to call. Sequencing was carried out using PBMCs. CDR3 loop: CASSLAGDSPLHF. The DNA for the CDR3 is TGTGCCAGCAGCTTGGCGGGAGATTCACCCCTCCACTTT.